These T cell receptor beta chains were read from a single sample in a study of cytomegalovirus exposure and HLA in healthy donors. Assay: immunoSEQ multiplex PCR; the TCRdb copy retains only in-frame clones and omits some. This sample's table has some 150,000 clones. The specimen sequenced was PBMCs. These receptors all stem from a man in his forties in good health and CMV-seronegative. CDR3s include the opening cysteine and the closing phenylalanine or tryptophan. The D gene is left open where the match is weak.

d_gene	v_gene	j_gene	CDR3aa	CDR3nt
TRBD1	TRBV6-5	TRBJ1-2	CASSPPGQVGGDTF	TGTGCCAGCAGTCCACCGGGACAGGTTGGGGGGGACACCTTC
.	TRBV21-1	TRBJ1-2	CASSTETGKYGYTF	TGTGCCAGCAGCACAGAGACAGGGAAATATGGCTACACCTTC
TRBD1	TRBV9	TRBJ1-5	CANGTGGDFSNQPQHF	TGTGCCAACGGGACAGGGGGCGATTTTAGCAATCAGCCCCAGCATTTT
.	TRBV7-9	TRBJ1-2	CASSLIQVSYGYTF	TGTGCCAGCAGCTTAATACAGGTCTCCTATGGCTACACCTTC
TRBD1	TRBV4-1	TRBJ1-1	CASRPRQGSPNTEAFF	TGCGCCAGCAGGCCTCGACAGGGGAGCCCGAACACTGAAGCTTTCTTT
TRBD1	TRBV18	TRBJ1-2	CASSQQGAGYGYTF	TGTGCCAGCTCCCAACAGGGGGCCGGGTATGGCTACACCTTC
.	TRBV2	TRBJ1-6	CASSEPRNSPLHF	TGTGCCAGCAGTGAACCACGGAATTCACCCCTCCACTTT
TRBD2	TRBV28	TRBJ2-7	CASSSIILAGVGEQYF	TGTGCCAGCAGTTCAATAATACTAGCGGGGGTCGGCGAGCAGTACTTC
.	TRBV7-2	TRBJ1-2	CASSRPGRGNYGGYTF	TGTGCCAGCAGCAGGCCAGGCAGGGGCAACTATGGTGGCTACACCTTC
.	TRBV7-2	TRBJ2-4	CASSPNGGPKDIQYF	TGTGCCAGCAGCCCAAATGGGGGCCCCAAGGACATTCAGTACTTC
TRBD2	TRBV5-1	TRBJ2-7	CASSLGGGEQYF	TGCGCCAGCAGCTTGGGCGGGGGCGAGCAGTACTTC